The text below deals with one T cell receptor beta chain. This entry belongs to a study of blood T cells in healthy people across ages. There were healthy Caucasian individuals from Russia, aged roughly 6 to 100, serving as donors. Per-sample PBMC isolation yielded at least 7 million cells. Germline CDR1 is MDHEN and CDR2 is SYDVKM. Trimming stripped 11 bases from V and 1 base from J, with 14 bases between. The CDR3 is 13 residues long. Alongside a J-beta primer mix, a sample-barcoded 5' primer served in a second PCR lasting roughly 6 to 12 cycles. TCRdb reprocessed the 5' RACE reads with MiXCR, giving one entry per CDR3 protein. The data hold 2 million or so distinct CDR3 sequences, with about 50% observed a single time.

The sequenced material came from blood. The TCR sequence derives from a middle-aged woman in good health. The chain employs TRBV28 and TRBJ2-5, with a possible D match to TRBD2 (6 bases). The CDR3 loop reads CAAQSGSQETQYF. The CDR3 DNA reads TGTGCCGCACAGTCCGGGAGCCAAGAGACCCAGTACTTC.